This T cell receptor beta chain comes out of a study of shared clonotypes between healthy human individuals. Study-wide results and caveats: Larger estimated richness was generally recorded for naive subsets relative to memory subsets.

Data came from immunoSEQ multiplex PCR; TCRdb stores just in-frame clones and leaves some out. Of a few million clones in the sample, 90% to 95% are singletons; the top ten hold over 0.12%. CDR1 and CDR2 from the germline V gene are GTSNPN and SVGIG (reference sequence). The CDR3 is 13 residues long. V was trimmed by 0 bases and J by 3 bases, leaving 8 bases between them. This clone came up a few times. Its cognate antigen is unknown. Sequencing used naive CD4+ T cells sorted from blood. Regarding subset: CD45RA+ positively selected. The chain links TRBV30 to TRBJ1-1, with D unresolved. This TCR came from a man younger than 35 in good health. The CDR3 protein is CAWSVSKYTEAFF. The CDR3 DNA is TGTGCCTGGAGTGTATCTAAGTACACTGAAGCTTTCTTT.